The sample holds a few counts of the clone carrying this T cell receptor beta chain. The CDR3 length is 14 residues. Germline trimming cut 5 bases from V and 4 bases from J; bases unmatched to any gene: 7. Looked up from germline, CDR1 is KGHSH and CDR2 is LQKENI. This specimen belongs to a study of blood T cells in healthy people across ages. Through a sample-barcoded 5' primer and a J-beta primer mix, a second PCR was run for roughly 7 to 12 cycles. TCRdb analysed the 5' RACE reads with MiXCR anew, one entry per CDR3 protein. The sample records around 800,000 distinct CDR3 sequences, 40% to 65% being singletons.

This sequence originates from an elderly man in good health. Sequencing was performed on blood. J is TRBJ2-7 and V is TRBV18, with 8 bases lining up with TRBD1. CDR3 loop: CASSVGQGMYEQYF. The CDR3 DNA is TGTGCCAGCTCAGTAGGACAGGGTATGTACGAGCAGTACTTC.